The 9 T cell receptor beta chains listed next were all sequenced from one sample in a study of sequential checkpoint blockade in melanoma. Treatment denoted: randomized to nivolumab then ipilimumab (arm A) or the reverse (arm B). Profiling relied on immunoSEQ multiplex PCR, and the TCRdb table lists in-frame clones only, not all of them. The sample yields around 15,000 clones, over 60% seen once. The sample in question was CD8+ T cells sorted from blood (inferred from file names), obtained from a patient given nivolumab and ipilimumab in sequence. Every receptor here comes from a human donor with melanoma.

V gene TRBV10-2 combines with J gene TRBJ1-2; 7 positions match TRBD1. The CDR3 has 14 amino acids. Looked up from germline, CDR1 is WSHSY and CDR2 is SAAADI. V gave up 0 bases and J gave up 4 bases; unmatched junction bases: 2. The CDR3 DNA is TGCGCCAGCAGTGAGTCGACAGGGACCTATGGCTACACCTTC. Translating it yields CASSESTGTYGYTF.

The chain joins TRBV7-6 to TRBJ1-1, with 9 bases that match TRBD1. CDR1 is SGHVS, CDR2 FNYEAQ, per germline. The CDR3 is 13 residues long. V shed 5 bases and J 6 bases; nucleotides not matched to a gene: 4. In DNA form, the CDR3 reads TGTGCCAGCAGCCCGAACAGGGGGCCTGAAGCTTTCTTT. Translating gives CASSPNRGPEAFF.

The chain combines TRBV1 with TRBJ2-6; TRBD2 is the table's D call, not checked against the DNA. TRBV1 is classified as a pseudogene. This CDR3 region has 18 residues. The CDR3 loop is CTSRRLCCAQSRANVLTF. The DNA for the CDR3 is TGCACCAGCAGGAGGTTGTGTTGTGCACAAAGTCGGGCCAACGTCCTGACTTTC.

The chain combines TRBV7-2 with TRBJ2-7; unclear D gene. The germline V gene encodes CDR1 SGHTA and CDR2 FQGNSA. Trimming removed 5 bases from V and 7 bases from J, with 15 bases in between. The CDR3 consists of 13 residues. The CDR3 DNA is TGTGCCAGCAGCATCGCAAGCTCCCCGGAGCAGTACTTC. This encodes CASSIASSPEQYF.

V and J are TRBV6-5 and TRBJ2-7; tentatively, D is TRBD1 (7 bases). The CDR3 length is 15 residues. V was cut by 2 bases and J by 7 bases, with 18 bases left in between. Germline V gene data show CDR1 as MNHEY and CDR2 as SVGAGI. This chain's CDR3 is CASSYTTPGGGEQYF. The CDR3 region has the DNA TGTGCCAGCAGTTACACGACCCCAGGGGGAGGAGAGCAGTACTTC.

The chain has TRBV7-6 and TRBJ1-2; D might be TRBD1 (5 bases). The germline V gene encodes CDR1 SGHVS and CDR2 FNYEAQ. There are 12 residues in the CDR3. Trimming shortened V by 11 bases and J by 4 bases, and 14 bases separated the two germline ends. CDR3 protein: CAGGGGSYGYTF. The CDR3 coding sequence is TGTGCCGGGGGAGGCGGCTCCTATGGCTACACCTTC.

This clone was seen just once. This rearrangement joins TRBV19 to TRBJ1-2; the match to TRBD1 covers 7 bases. J lost 4 bases, V lost 5 bases, and 13 bases had no gene match. The CDR3 is 16 residues long. Germline assignment: CDR1 LNHDA and CDR2 SQIVND (reference sequence). Written as DNA, the CDR3 is TGTGCCAGTAGTCTCACCCCGGGACAGAGGTCCTATGGCTACACCTTC. Translation: CASSLTPGQRSYGYTF.

This clone was seen only a few times. The chain combines TRBV7-2 with TRBJ2-1, with TRBD1 matching 8 bases. This CDR3 is 15 amino acids long. Germline lookup yields CDR1 SGHTA and CDR2 FQGNSA. V lost 6 bases, J lost 5 bases, and 9 bases stayed unmatched. As DNA, the CDR3 is TGTGCCAGCAGAAATCAGACAGGGGCCCACAATGAGCAGTTCTTC. Translation: CASRNQTGAHNEQFF. Using reference TRBV7-2 and TRBJ2-1 for the parts outside the CDR3, the full variable domain is GAGVSQSPSNKVTEKGKDVELRCDPISGHTALYWYRQSLGQGLEFLIYFQGNSAPDKSGLPSDRFSAERTGGSVSTLTIQRTQQEDSAVYLCASRNQTGAHNEQFFGPGTRLTVL.

The chain combines TRBV6-4 with TRBJ2-1, with a tentative D call TRBD1 (5 bases). V was shortened by 5 bases and J by 3 bases, with 14 bases between the two germline ends. CDR1 is MRHNA, CDR2 SNTAGT, per germline. This CDR3 spans 15 amino acids. CDR3 protein: CASSPQGMGYNEQFF. CDR3 nucleotide sequence: TGTGCCAGCAGTCCCCAGGGAATGGGCTACAATGAGCAGTTCTTC.